The following is a T cell receptor beta chain sequence with its context. Its antigen is unidentified. Terminally differentiated effector memory CD45RA+ cells were left out of the naive CD8 fraction, which was CD45RO-negative and positively selected for CCR7. Adult donors, all healthy and HIV-negative, had no recent acute infections or vaccinations. Trimming left V 4 bases short and J 0 bases short, with 10 bases between. This CDR3 spans 15 amino acids. Looked up from germline, CDR1 is SGHTA and CDR2 is FQGTGA. This entry is derived from a study of shared clonotypes between healthy human individuals. Study-level background: Used for every donor were three CD4 naive, three CD4 memory, two CD8 naive and one CD8 memory plate.

Study-wide results and limits: Larger estimated richness was generally recorded for naive subsets relative to memory subsets.

TCRdb's copy holds only in-frame clones and misses some; the assay was immunoSEQ multiplex PCR. The data hold 550,000 to 650,000 clones, with roughly 96% observed a single time. V is TRBV7-3 and J is TRBJ1-3; TRBD1 is a possible D gene (6 bases). The source of this sequence is a woman between 25 and 40 years old in good health. Material: naive CD8+ T cells sorted from blood. The CDR3 DNA reads as TGTGCCAGCAGCTCGGGGGGCTCCTCTGGAAACACCATATATTTT. Its translation is CASSSGGSSGNTIYF.